The 13 T cell receptor beta chains reported below all come from one sample, sequenced in a study of T cell repertoires in cytomegalovirus infection (dated by TCRdb to 2018 to 2020). Instrument used: Illumina HiSeq 1500. TCRdb cleaned the public reads at Q25 with fastp, built clones with MiXCR and kept in-frame beta chains. CDR3 protein duplicates are merged, each entry listing the most common genes and DNA. The sample table lists tens of thousands of distinct CDR3 sequences, 20% to 25% of them with a count of one. The top ten hold 80% to 90% of the sample. Their cognate antigens are unknown. Sample treatment or condition, as interpreted from the label and publication: in vitro stimulation with specific CMV peptide epitopes to enrich CMV-specific T cells. Sequenced material: CD8+ T cells from cultured PBMCs, taken from culture after CMV antigen stimulation. Every receptor here comes from a human donor in good health (CMV status not recorded). Some clones in this sample may be carry-over from other donors' samples.

The table lists this clonotype with a few counts. This sequence joins TRBV25-1 and TRBJ2-3; 9 nucleotides align to TRBD1. This CDR3 comprises 15 residues. Germline CDR1 is MGHDK and CDR2 is SYGVNS. The ends lost 5 bases at V and 3 bases at J; junction bases unmatched: 6. The CDR3 DNA reads TGTGCCAGCAGTCTGGACAGGGGTTGGACAGATACGCAGTATTTT. Its translation: CASSLDRGWTDTQYF.

This clonotype was observed a handful of times. The genes are TRBV27 and TRBJ2-7; no clear D gene. With 3 bases removed from V and 0 bases from J, the gap between germline ends came to 9 bases. Per germline, CDR1 MNHEY and CDR2 SMNVEV (reference sequence). The CDR3 covers 14 residues. The CDR3 nucleotides read TGTGCCAGCAGTTTTGCTTTAGGCTCCTACGAGCAGTACTTC. As protein: CASSFALGSYEQYF.

The chain recombines TRBV4-1 with TRBJ1-4, with a weak D call TRBD1 (5 bases). The CDR3 spans 17 residues. CDR1 MGHRA and CDR2 YSYEKL come from the germline V gene. Trimming removed 3 bases from V and 10 bases from J, with 24 bases in between. This CDR3 reads CASSQGRSRATGGKLFF. DNA of the CDR3: TGCGCCAGCAGCCAGGGCAGAAGTAGGGCCACGGGGGGAAAACTGTTTTTT.

In its sample, this clonotype was seen a few times. V gene TRBV11-2 combines with J gene TRBJ2-7, with D maybe TRBD2 (6 bases). Trimming removed 1 base from V and 3 bases from J, with 13 bases in between. Germline values: CDR1 SGHAT, CDR2 FQNNGV. The CDR3 loop spans 15 amino acids. The CDR3 DNA reads as TGTGCCAGCAGCTTAGCATGGGGGGATTTCTACGAGCAGTACTTC. This sequence encodes CASSLAWGDFYEQYF.

There are a few counts of this clonotype. The chain uses TRBV7-8 and TRBJ2-7, with 7 bases lining up with TRBD1. After removal of 4 bases from V and 3 bases from J, the junction contained 12 bases not matched to a gene. The germline gives CDR1 SGHVS, CDR2 FQNEAQ. The CDR3 is 16 amino acids. In nucleotides, the CDR3 is TGTGCCAGCAGCTCAGAGCATAGGGACAGAAGCTACGAGCAGTACTTC. This gives the protein CASSSEHRDRSYEQYF.

This clonotype was counted between two and nine times. The genes are TRBV28 and TRBJ2-7; D is tentatively TRBD1 or TRBD2 (5 bases each). V lost 6 bases and J lost 1, with 10 bases in between. This CDR3 contains 13 residues. Germline CDR1 reads MDHEN; CDR2 reads SYDVKM. CDR3 bases: TGTGCCAGCAGGGACGGGACGTCCTACGAGCAGTACTTC. Translated: CASRDGTSYEQYF.

The chain recombines TRBV7-9 with TRBJ2-1; TRBD2 aligns across 11 bases. The CDR3 is made up of 15 amino acids. Trimming at V came to 5 bases and at J to 7 bases, leaving 7 bases not matched to a gene. In germline, CDR1 is SEHNR, CDR2 FQNEAQ (reference sequence). CDR3 region: CASSLSGGADNEQFF. DNA of the CDR3: TGTGCCAGCAGCCTTAGCGGGGGGGCGGATAATGAGCAGTTCTTC.

This sequence joins TRBV6-2 or TRBV6-3 and TRBJ2-2; 7 nucleotides align to TRBD2. Germline-derived CDR1 and CDR2 are MNHEY and SVGEGT. This CDR3 has 15 amino acids. V dropped 6 bases and J dropped 5; count of bases not matched to a gene: 9. CDR3 sequence (DNA): TGTGCCAGCAGAAATGTAGCTAGCGGAACCGGGGAGCTGTTTTTT. Translation: CASRNVASGTGELFF.

J is TRBJ2-1 and V is TRBV29-1, with TRBD2 matching 8 bases. CDR1 is SQVTM, CDR2 ANQGSEA, per germline. The CDR3 has 15 residues. V lost 0 bases to trimming and J lost 8 bases; unmatched junction nucleotides: 9. The CDR3 reads CSVEDLGREDHEQFF. CDR3 in DNA: TGCAGCGTTGAAGATCTTGGGCGGGAGGACCATGAGCAGTTCTTC.

The genes are TRBV29-1 and TRBJ2-1; D might be TRBD1 or TRBD2, each matching 6 bases. The V and J ends lost 1 base and 3 bases respectively, with 16 bases between them. The CDR3 is 16 amino acids. Germline values: CDR1 SQVTM, CDR2 ANQGSEA. The CDR3 coding sequence is TGCAGCGTTGAAGGGGGGGCTTCCCTAATCTACAATGAGCAGTTCTTC. This gives the protein CSVEGGASLIYNEQFF.

This clonotype was seen ten or more times. The chain recombines TRBV7-4 with TRBJ1-4; D call uncertain. The V end lost 3 bases, the J end lost 6 bases, and 11 bases lay between the germline ends. The germline V gene encodes CDR1 SGHVT and CDR2 SQSDAQ. The CDR3 runs 14 residues. The CDR3 DNA sequence: TGTGCCAGCAGCTTTGTGGAGGTTCATGAAAAACTGTTTTTT. The encoded protein is CASSFVEVHEKLFF.

This clonotype showed up just a few times. This chain links TRBV29-1 with TRBJ2-1; 8 bases line up with TRBD2. The CDR3 is made up of 15 amino acids. With V trimmed by 7 bases and J by 0 bases, 8 bases remained unmatched. From germline, CDR1 is SQVTM and CDR2 ANQGSEA. The CDR3 nucleotides read TGCAGCGCGTGGCTAGCGGGCCCCTCCTACAATGAGCAGTTCTTC. It codes for CSAWLAGPSYNEQFF.

The sample holds many counts of this clonotype. The chain carries TRBV7-8 and TRBJ2-1, with 8 bases matching TRBD1. Germline V gene sequence: CDR1 SGHVS, CDR2 FQNEAQ. This CDR3 comprises 15 residues. Trimming took 4 bases from V and 8 from J; bases not matched to a gene: 10. As DNA, the CDR3 is TGTGCCAGCAGCTCCAGGACAGGGTCAAACCATGAGCAGTTCTTC. Residues: CASSSRTGSNHEQFF.